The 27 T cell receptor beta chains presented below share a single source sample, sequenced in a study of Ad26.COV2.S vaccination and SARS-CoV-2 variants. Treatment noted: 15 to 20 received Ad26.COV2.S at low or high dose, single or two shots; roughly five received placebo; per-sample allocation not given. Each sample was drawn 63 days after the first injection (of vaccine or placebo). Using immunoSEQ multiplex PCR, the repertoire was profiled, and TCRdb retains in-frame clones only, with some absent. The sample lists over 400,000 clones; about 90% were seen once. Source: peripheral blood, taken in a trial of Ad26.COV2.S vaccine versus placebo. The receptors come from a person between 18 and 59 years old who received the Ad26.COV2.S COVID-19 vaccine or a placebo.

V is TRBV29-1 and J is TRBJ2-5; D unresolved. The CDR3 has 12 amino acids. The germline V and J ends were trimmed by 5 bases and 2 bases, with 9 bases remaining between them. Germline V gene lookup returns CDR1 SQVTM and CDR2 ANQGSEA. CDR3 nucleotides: TGCAGCGTTCCAGGTGTTCAAGAGACCCAGTACTTC. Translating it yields CSVPGVQETQYF.

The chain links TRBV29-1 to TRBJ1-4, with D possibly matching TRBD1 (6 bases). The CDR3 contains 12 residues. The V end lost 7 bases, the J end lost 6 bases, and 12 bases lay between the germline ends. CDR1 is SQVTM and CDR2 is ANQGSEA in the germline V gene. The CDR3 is CSADRWDEKLFF. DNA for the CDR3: TGCAGCGCAGACAGGTGGGATGAAAAACTGTTTTTT.

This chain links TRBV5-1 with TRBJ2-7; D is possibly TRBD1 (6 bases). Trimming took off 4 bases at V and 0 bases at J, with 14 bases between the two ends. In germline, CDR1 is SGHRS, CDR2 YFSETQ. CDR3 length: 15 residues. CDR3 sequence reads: CASSHWDTLSYEQYF. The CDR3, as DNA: TGCGCCAGCAGCCACTGGGACACTCTCTCCTACGAGCAGTACTTC. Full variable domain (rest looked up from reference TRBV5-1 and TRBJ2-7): KAGVTQTPRYLIKTRGQQVTLSCSPISGHRSVSWYQQTPGQGLQFLFEYFSETQRNKGNFPGRFSGRQFSNSRSEMNVSTLELGDSALYLCASSHWDTLSYEQYFGPGTRLTVT.

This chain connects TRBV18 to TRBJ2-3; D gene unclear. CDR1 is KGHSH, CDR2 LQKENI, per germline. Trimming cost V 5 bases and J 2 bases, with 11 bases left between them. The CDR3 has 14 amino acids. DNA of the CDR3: TGTGCCAGCTCATCCGGGCCGTACACAGATACGCAGTATTTT. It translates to CASSSGPYTDTQYF.

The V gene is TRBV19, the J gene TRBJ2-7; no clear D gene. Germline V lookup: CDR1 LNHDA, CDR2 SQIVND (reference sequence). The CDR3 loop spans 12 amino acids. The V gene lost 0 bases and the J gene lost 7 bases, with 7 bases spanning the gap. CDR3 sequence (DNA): TGTGCCAGTAGTATAGATCTGGGGGAGCAGTACTTC. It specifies CASSIDLGEQYF.

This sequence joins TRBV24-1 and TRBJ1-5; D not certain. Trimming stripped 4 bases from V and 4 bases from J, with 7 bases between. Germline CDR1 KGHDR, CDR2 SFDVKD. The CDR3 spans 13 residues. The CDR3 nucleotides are TGTGCCACCAGTGACGGATCTAATCAGCCCCAGCATTTT. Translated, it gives CATSDGSNQPQHF.

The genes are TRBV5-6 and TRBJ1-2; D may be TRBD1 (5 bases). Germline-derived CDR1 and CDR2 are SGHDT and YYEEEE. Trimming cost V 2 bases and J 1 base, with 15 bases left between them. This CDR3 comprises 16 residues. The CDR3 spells CASSFGTKPHNYGYTF. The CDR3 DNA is TGTGCCAGCAGCTTCGGGACGAAACCCCATAACTATGGCTACACCTTC.

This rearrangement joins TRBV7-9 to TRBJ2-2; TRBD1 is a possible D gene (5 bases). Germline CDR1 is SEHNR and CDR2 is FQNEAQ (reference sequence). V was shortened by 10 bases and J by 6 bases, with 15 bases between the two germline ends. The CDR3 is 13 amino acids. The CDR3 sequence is CATSALGAGELFF. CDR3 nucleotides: TGTGCCACTTCGGCGTTAGGGGCCGGGGAGCTGTTTTTT.

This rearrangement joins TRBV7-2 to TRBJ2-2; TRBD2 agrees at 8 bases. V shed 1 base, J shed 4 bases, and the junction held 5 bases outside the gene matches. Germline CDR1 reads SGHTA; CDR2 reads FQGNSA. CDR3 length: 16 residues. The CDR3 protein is CASSLGSGRITGELFF. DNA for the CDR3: TGTGCCAGCAGCTTAGGAAGCGGGAGAATCACCGGGGAGCTGTTTTTT.

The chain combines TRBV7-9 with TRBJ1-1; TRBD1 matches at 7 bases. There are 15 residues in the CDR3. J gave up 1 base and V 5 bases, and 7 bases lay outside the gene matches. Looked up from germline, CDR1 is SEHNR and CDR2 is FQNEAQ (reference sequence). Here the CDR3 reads CASSPRDRKNTEAFF. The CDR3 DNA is TGTGCCAGCAGCCCCCGGGACAGAAAGAACACTGAAGCTTTCTTT.

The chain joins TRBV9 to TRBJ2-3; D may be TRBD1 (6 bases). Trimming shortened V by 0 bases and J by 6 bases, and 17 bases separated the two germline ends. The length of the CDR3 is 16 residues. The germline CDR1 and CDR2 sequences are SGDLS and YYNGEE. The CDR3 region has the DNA TGTGCCAGCAGCGTAGGCCAGGGGCCCCCTGTTGATACGCAGTATTTT. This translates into CASSVGQGPPVDTQYF.

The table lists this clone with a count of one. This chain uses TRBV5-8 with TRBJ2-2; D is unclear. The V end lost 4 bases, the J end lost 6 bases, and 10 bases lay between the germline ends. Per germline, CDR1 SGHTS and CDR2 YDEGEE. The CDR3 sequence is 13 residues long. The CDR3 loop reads CASSGDIPGELFF. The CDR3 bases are TGTGCCAGCAGCGGCGACATTCCCGGGGAGCTGTTTTTT.

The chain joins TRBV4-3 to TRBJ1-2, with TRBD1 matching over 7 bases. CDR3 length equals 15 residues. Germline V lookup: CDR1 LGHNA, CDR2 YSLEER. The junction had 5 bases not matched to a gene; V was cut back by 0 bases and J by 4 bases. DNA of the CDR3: TGCGCCAGCAGCCAAGACTTGACAGGGCCCTATGGCTACACCTTC. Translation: CASSQDLTGPYGYTF.

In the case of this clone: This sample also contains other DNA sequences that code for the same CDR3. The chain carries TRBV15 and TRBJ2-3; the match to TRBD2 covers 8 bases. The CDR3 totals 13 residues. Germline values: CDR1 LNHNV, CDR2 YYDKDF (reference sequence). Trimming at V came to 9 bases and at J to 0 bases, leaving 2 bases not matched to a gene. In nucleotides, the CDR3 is TGTGCCACGTCGGGGGGGAGCACAGATACGCAGTATTTT. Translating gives CATSGGSTDTQYF.

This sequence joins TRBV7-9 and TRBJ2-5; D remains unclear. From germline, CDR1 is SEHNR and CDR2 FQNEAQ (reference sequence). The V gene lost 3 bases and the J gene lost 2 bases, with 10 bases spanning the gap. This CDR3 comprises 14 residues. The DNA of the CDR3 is TGTGCCAGCAGCTTCTCCGGAAATCAAGAGACCCAGTACTTC. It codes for CASSFSGNQETQYF.

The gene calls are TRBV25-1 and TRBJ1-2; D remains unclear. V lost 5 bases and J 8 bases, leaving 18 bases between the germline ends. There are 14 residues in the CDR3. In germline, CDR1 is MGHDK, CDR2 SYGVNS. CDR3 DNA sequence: TGTGCCAGCAGTTCAATCGGTCCCTTGTCCGGCTACACCTTC. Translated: CASSSIGPLSGYTF.

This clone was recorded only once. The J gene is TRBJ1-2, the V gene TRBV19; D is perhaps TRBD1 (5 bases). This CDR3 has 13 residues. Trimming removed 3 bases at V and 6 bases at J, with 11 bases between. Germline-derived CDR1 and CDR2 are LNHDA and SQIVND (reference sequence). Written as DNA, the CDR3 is TGTGCCAGTAGTATCAGCAGGGTGGATGGCTACACCTTC. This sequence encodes CASSISRVDGYTF. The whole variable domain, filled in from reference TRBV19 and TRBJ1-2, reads DGGITQSPKYLFRKEGQNVTLSCEQNLNHDAMYWYRQDPGQGLRLIYYSQIVNDFQKGDIAEGYSVSREKKESFPLTVTSAQKNPTAFYLCASSISRVDGYTFGSGTRLTVV.

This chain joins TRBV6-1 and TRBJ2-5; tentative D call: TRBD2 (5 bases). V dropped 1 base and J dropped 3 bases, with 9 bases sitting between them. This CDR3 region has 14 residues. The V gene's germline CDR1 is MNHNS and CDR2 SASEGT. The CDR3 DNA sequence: TGTGCCAGCAGTGAAGGCGGGCCCAAAGAGACCCAGTACTTC. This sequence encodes CASSEGGPKETQYF.

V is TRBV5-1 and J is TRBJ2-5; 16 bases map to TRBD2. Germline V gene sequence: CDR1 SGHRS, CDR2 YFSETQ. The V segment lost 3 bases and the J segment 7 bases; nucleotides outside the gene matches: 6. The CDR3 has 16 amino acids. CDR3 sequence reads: CASSSGTSGGAWTQYF. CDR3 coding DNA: TGCGCCAGCAGCTCGGGGACTAGCGGGGGGGCGTGGACCCAGTACTTC.

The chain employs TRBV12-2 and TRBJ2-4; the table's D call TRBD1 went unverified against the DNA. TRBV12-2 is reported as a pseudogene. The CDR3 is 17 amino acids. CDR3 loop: CASRYQQGNGAKNIQYF. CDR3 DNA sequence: TGTGCAAGTCGCTACCAACAGGGAAACGGGGCCAAAAACATTCAGTACTTC.

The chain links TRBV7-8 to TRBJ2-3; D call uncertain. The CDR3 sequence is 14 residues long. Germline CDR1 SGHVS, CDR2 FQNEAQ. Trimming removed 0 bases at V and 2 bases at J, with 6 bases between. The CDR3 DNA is TGTGCCAGCAGCTTAGCGGGCCTCACAGATACGCAGTATTTT. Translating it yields CASSLAGLTDTQYF.

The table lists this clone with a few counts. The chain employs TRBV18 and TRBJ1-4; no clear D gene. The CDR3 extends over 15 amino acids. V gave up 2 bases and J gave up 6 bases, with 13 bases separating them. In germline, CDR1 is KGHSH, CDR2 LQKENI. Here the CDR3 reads CASSPGDYYDEKLFF. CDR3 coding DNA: TGTGCCAGCTCACCAGGAGACTATTATGATGAAAAACTGTTTTTT.

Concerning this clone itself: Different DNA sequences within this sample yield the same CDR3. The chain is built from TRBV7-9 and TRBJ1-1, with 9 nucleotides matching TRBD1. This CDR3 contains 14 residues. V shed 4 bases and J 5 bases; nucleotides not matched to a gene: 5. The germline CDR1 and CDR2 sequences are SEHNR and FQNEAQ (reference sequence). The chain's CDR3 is CASSSGQGRTEAFF. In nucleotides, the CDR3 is TGTGCCAGCAGCTCAGGACAGGGGCGAACTGAAGCTTTCTTT.

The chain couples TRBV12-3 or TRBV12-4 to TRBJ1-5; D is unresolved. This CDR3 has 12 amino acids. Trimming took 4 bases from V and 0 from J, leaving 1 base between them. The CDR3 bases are TGTGCCAGCAGTTATAGCAATCAGCCCCAGCATTTT. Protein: CASSYSNQPQHF.

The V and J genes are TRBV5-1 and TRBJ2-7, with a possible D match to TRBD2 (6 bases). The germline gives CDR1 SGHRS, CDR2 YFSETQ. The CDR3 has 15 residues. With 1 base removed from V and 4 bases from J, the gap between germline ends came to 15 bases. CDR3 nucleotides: TGCGCCAGCAGCTTGCGAATCGGGGGACCATACGAGCAGTACTTC. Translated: CASSLRIGGPYEQYF.

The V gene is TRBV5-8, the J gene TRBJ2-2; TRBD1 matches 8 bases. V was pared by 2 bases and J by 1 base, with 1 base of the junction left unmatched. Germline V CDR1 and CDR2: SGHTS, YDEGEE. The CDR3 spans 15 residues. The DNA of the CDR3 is TGTGCCAGCAGCTTTGGACAGGGGAACACCGGGGAGCTGTTTTTT. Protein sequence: CASSFGQGNTGELFF.

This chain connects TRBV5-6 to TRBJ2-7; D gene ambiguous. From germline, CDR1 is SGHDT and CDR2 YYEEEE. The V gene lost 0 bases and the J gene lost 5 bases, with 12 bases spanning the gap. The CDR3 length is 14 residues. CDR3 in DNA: TGTGCCAGCAGCTTGGCCCTCGACCCCCACGAGCAGTACTTC. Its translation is CASSLALDPHEQYF.